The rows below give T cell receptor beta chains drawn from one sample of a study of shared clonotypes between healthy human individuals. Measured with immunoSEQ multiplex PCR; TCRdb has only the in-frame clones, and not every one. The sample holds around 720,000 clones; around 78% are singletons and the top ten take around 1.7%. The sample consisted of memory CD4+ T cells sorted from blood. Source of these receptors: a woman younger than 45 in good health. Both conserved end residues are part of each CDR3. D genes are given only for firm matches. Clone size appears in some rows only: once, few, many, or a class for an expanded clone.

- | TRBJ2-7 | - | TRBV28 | CASSVGTVGLSSYEQYF | TGTGCCAGCAGTGTCGGGACAGTCGGACTAAGCTCCTACGAGCAGTACTTC
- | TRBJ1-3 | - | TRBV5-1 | CASSFGSSGNTIYF | TGCGCCAGCAGCTTTGGTAGCTCTGGAAACACCATATATTTT
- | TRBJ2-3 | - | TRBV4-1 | CASSPGDATDTQYF | TGCGCCAGCAGCCCCGGGGACGCCACAGATACGCAGTATTTT
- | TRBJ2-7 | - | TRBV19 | CASSITRSTGTQSSYEQYF | TGTGCCAGTAGTATAACCCGTTCAACCGGGACGCAGAGCTCCTACGAGCAGTACTTC
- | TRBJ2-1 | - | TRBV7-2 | CASSLVEGVSSYNEQFF | TGTGCCAGCAGCTTAGTTGAGGGGGTGAGCTCCTACAATGAGCAGTTCTTC
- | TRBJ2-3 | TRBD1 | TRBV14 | CASSQEPDDRVRTDTQYF | TGTGCCAGCAGCCAAGAACCCGACGACAGGGTGCGCACAGATACGCAGTATTTT
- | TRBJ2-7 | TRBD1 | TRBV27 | CASSQGTGGFSYEQYF | TGTGCCAGCAGTCAAGGGACAGGGGGATTTTCCTACGAGCAGTACTTC
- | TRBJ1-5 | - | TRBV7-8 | CASSFRRADQPQHF | TGTGCCAGCAGCTTTAGGAGGGCGGATCAGCCCCAGCATTTT
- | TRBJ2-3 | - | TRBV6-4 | CASSDRGISTDTQYF | TGTGCCAGCAGTGACAGGGGAATTAGCACAGATACGCAGTATTTT
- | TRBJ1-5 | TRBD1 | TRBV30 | CAWGQGGQPQHF | TGTGCCTGGGGACAGGGCGGTCAGCCCCAGCATTTT
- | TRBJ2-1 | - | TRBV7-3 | CASSLLRGTYNEQFF | TGTGCCAGCAGCTTATTACGGGGAACCTACAATGAGCAGTTCTTC
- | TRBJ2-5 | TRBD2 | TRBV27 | CASSPGLAGGPWETQYF | TGTGCCAGCAGTCCCGGACTAGCGGGAGGGCCTTGGGAGACCCAGTACTTC
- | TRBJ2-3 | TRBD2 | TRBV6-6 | CASSYGGSRADTQYF | TGTGCCAGCAGTTATGGCGGGAGCCGGGCAGATACGCAGTATTTT
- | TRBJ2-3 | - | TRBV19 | CASSFLALSTDTQYF | TGTGCCAGTAGTTTTCTAGCGCTGAGCACAGATACGCAGTATTTT
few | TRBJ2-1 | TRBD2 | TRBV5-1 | CASSLGSGGSYNEQFF | TGCGCCAGCAGTCTGGGGAGCGGGGGATCCTACAATGAGCAGTTCTTC
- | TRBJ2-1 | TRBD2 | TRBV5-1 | CASSTAGATSYNEQFF | TGCGCCAGCAGCACCGCGGGAGCGACCTCCTACAATGAGCAGTTCTTC
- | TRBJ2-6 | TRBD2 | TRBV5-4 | CASSSWKRVAGAGANVLTF | TGTGCCAGCAGCTCATGGAAGAGAGTAGCGGGAGCTGGGGCCAACGTCCTGACTTTC
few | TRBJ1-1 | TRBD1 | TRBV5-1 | CASSFGDRDYYEAFF | TGCGCCAGCAGCTTTGGGGACAGGGACTATTATGAAGCTTTCTTT
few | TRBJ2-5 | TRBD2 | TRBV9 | CASSVNPRELAEETQYF | TGTGCCAGCAGCGTAAATCCGAGGGAACTAGCGGAAGAGACCCAGTACTTC
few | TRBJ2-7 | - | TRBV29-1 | CSVAGTEPYEQYF | TGCAGCGTCGCCGGGACTGAGCCCTACGAGCAGTACTTC